This T cell receptor (beta chain) was sequenced during a study of cytomegalovirus exposure and HLA in healthy donors. Study-level findings and limits: There were 150 to 200 TCR beta chains listed as cytomegalovirus-associated. Previous analysis showed most TCR beta V segments were productive about 87% or about 30% of the time. Researchers reported from a later analysis that most CMV-associated TCR beta chains appeared HLA-restricted.

Each of the donors was a healthy bone marrow donor. 13 Jbeta primers and 60 Vbeta primers were used for the PCR. Assay used: immunoSEQ multiplex PCR; TCRdb lists only in-frame clones, some missing. Here the sample spans roughly 150,000 clones, roughly 87% being singletons. Germline V gives CDR1 MNHEY, CDR2 SMNVEV (reference sequence). The CDR3 extends over 14 amino acids. The ends were cut back, 3 bases at V and 1 base at J, with 7 bases in the middle. For this clone: What it binds is not known.

The receptor's source is a man in his forties or fifties in good health and CMV-seropositive. The genes are TRBV27 and TRBJ2-1; D is possibly TRBD2 (6 bases). Material for sequencing was PBMCs. CDR3 in DNA: TGTGCCAGCAGTTTCGGGGGATCCTACAATGAGCAGTTCTTC. It is translated as CASSFGGSYNEQFF.